This TCR beta chain appears in the sequencing data of a study of somatic mutations in cytotoxic T cells in rheumatoid arthritis. Whole-study context: Right after diagnosis, and before any treatment had started, patient peripheral blood (about 29 ml EDTA) was drawn. Findings and caveats of the study: An age-related increase in CD8+ clonality was seen in rheumatoid arthritis patients but not in healthy controls. More than 20% of CD8+ cells belonged to the largest clone in about an eighth of the roughly 60 patients.

The sample holds one count of this clone. Antigen specificity is unknown. Data came from immunoSEQ multiplex PCR; TCRdb stores just in-frame clones and leaves some out. This sample has 7,500 to 9,000 clones; more than 65% occur once, and the top ten carry around two fifths. Germline values: CDR1 SGHTA, CDR2 FQGTGA. The CDR3 spans 13 residues. Between the trimmed V and J ends, which lost 1 base and 5 bases, there was a span of 9 bases. The sequenced sample consisted of CD8+ T cells sorted from blood. The chain links TRBV7-3 to TRBJ2-7; D is possibly TRBD1 (5 bases). The TCR comes from an adult with rheumatoid arthritis. The CDR3 is CASSLIEGDEQYF. CDR3 sequence (DNA): TGTGCCAGCAGCTTAATTGAAGGGGACGAGCAGTACTTC.